This T cell receptor beta chain comes out of a study of T cells after posttransplantation cyclophosphamide. The assay was immunoSEQ multiplex PCR, and TCRdb's table has in-frame clones only and misses some. Of tens of thousands of clones listed, almost 95% were seen once; the top ten hold less than 3.5%. The CDR3 covers 14 residues. V was cut by 4 bases and J by 3 bases, with 12 bases left in between. The germline CDR1 and CDR2 sequences are MNHNY and SVGAGI (reference sequence). Study results and limitations: After PTCy, TRB diversity resembled that of CNI/methotrexate controls. Later blood repertoires were often dominated by clones from the donor CD8+ memory compartment.

This related bone marrow graft donor gave peripheral blood on the day of marrow donation. As for this clone: Its specificity is not known.

The gene calls are TRBV6-6 and TRBJ2-5; unclear D gene. This sequence was found in a woman between 50 and 59 years old in good health and a related stem cell transplant donor. Sequenced: PBMCs. CDR3 amino acids: CASSSSDLKETQYF. The DNA of the CDR3 is TGTGCCAGCAGTTCCAGCGACCTCAAAGAGACCCAGTACTTC.